This T cell receptor beta chain was sequenced in a study of preoperative IRX-2 immunotherapy in early breast cancer. Treatment indicated: preoperative locoregional IRX-2 cytokine immunotherapy. Patients received preoperative, locoregional IRX-2 cytokine immunotherapy in a phase Ib study. Measured with immunoSEQ multiplex PCR; TCRdb has only the in-frame clones, and not every one. This table has about 32,000 clones, less than 90% appearing once. The CDR3 length is 15 residues. The V end was cut by 6 bases, the J end by 1 base, with 15 bases between. Germline CDR1 and CDR2: MDHEN and SYDVKM. The TCR comes from a human donor with breast cancer. The chain combines TRBV28 with TRBJ1-2; D unclear. This specimen consisted of lymph node tissue, obtained from a patient treated with IRX-2 immunotherapy. The CDR3 nucleotides are TGTGCCAGCAGCTCCGGAGGTACGGATAACTATGGCTACACCTTC. Amino acids: CASSSGGTDNYGYTF.